The following is a T cell receptor (beta chain) sequence with its context. Its target is not known. The listed genes are named as in mouse. Read coverage stops 1 residue before the CDR3 terminus; the germline J gene supplies the remainder. The sample is drawn from a study of tissue T cells after allogeneic stem cell transplantation. The repertoire was sequenced with immunoSEQ multiplex PCR; TCRdb's copy has only in-frame clones and lacks some. The data hold about 50,000 clones, with roughly four fifths observed a single time. The study, taken as a whole, reports: Within patients, tissue anatomy strongly shaped TCR repertoire composition. Which tissue TCRs were alloreactive or antigen-specific was not determined. Some clones might be persisting host cells.

CDR1 and CDR2 from the germline V gene are FNHDT and SITEND (reference sequence). Trimming removed 4 bases from V and 5 bases from J; junction bases left unmatched: 4. This CDR3 has 14 amino acids. The origin of this receptor is a pool of C57BL/6 mice in good health. The gene calls are TRBV19 and TRBJ2-7; 12 nucleotides agree with TRBD1. The sequenced material came from sorted cells pooled from one or two spleens. The CDR3 sequence is CASSRDRGRDEQYF. The sequenced CDR3 bases are TGTGCCAGCAGTCGGGACAGGGGGCGCGATGAACAGTAC.